This T cell receptor (beta chain) was observed in a study of blood T cells in healthy people across ages. Study-wide points: Compared with aged donors, long-lived donors showed fewer expanded clones, suggesting selection.

To note about this clonotype: The antigen is not known.

Together with a sample-barcoded 5' primer, a J-beta primer mix was included in a second PCR lasting 7 to 11 cycles. Each cDNA molecule, via a template-switch adaptor with 12 random nucleotides, was tagged. One entry per CDR3 protein, called by TCRdb with MiXCR from the 5' RACE reads. This sample has hundreds of thousands of distinct CDR3 sequences, with roughly 25% found just once. CDR3 length equals 16 residues. Germline-derived CDR1 and CDR2 are SGDLS and YYNGEE. V trimming: 0 bases; J trimming: 3 bases; junction bases outside the gene matches: 5. The sample was also linked to a second study, of T cells of mothers and their children. As that study records: Not a single persistent microchimeric T cell clone was detected.

Input material: blood. The chain has TRBV9 and TRBJ2-2; TRBD1 matches 7 bases. The clonotype comes from a boy aged 5-17 years in good health. The CDR3 DNA is TGTGCCAGCAGCGTAGTCGCGACAGGGTACACCGGGGAGCTGTTTTTT. Encoded protein: CASSVVATGYTGELFF.